These 13 T cell receptor beta chains came from one sample sequenced in a study of radiotherapy plus CTLA-4 blockade in lung cancer. Sequencing was performed with immunoSEQ multiplex PCR; in TCRdb, only in-frame clones are kept and a portion is missing. The table records 80,000 or so clones, roughly 80% of them present only once. The sequencing here drew on peripheral blood, taken from a patient treated with radiotherapy plus ipilimumab. The origin of the receptors is a human donor with non-small cell lung cancer who had stable disease on radiotherapy plus ipilimumab.

The chain is built from TRBV9 and TRBJ2-5; D might be TRBD1 or TRBD2, each matching 5 bases. In germline, CDR1 is SGDLS, CDR2 YYNGEE. With 4 bases removed from V and 7 bases from J, the gap between germline ends came to 20 bases. The CDR3 contains 15 residues. In DNA, the CDR3 is TGTGCCAGCAGCCGCGAGGGGAGTGGTAACCCGACCCAGTACTTC. Translation: CASSREGSGNPTQYF.

The CDR3 region is CASSSSLSYEQYF. In DNA form, the CDR3 reads TGTGCCAGCAGCAGCTCGTTGTCCTACGAGCAGTACTTC. The chain joins TRBV27 to TRBJ2-7; D is unresolved. In germline, CDR1 is MNHEY, CDR2 SMNVEV (reference sequence). Trimming took 6 bases from V and 1 from J, leaving 10 bases between them. The CDR3 is 13 residues long.

This rearrangement joins TRBV2 to TRBJ1-4; 10 bases line up with TRBD1. J was trimmed by 8 bases and V by 6 bases; bases with no gene match: 6. CDR3 length: 14 amino acids. From germline, CDR1 is SNHLY and CDR2 FYNNEI. The CDR3 sequence is CASSGTGAGEKLFF. The DNA of the CDR3 is TGTGCCAGCAGCGGGACAGGGGCGGGGGAAAAACTGTTTTTT.

The V and J genes are TRBV7-8 and TRBJ2-7, with 8 bases aligning to TRBD2. The germline gives CDR1 SGHVS, CDR2 FQNEAQ. With V trimmed by 5 bases and J by 3 bases, 6 bases remained unmatched. The CDR3 consists of 14 residues. The chain's CDR3 is CASSPFTSGYEQYF. Written as DNA, the CDR3 is TGTGCCAGCAGCCCCTTCACTAGCGGCTACGAGCAGTACTTC.

V usage is TRBV19 and J usage is TRBJ2-6; TRBD1 is a possible D gene (6 bases). Per germline, CDR1 LNHDA and CDR2 SQIVND (reference sequence). The CDR3 has 15 residues. Trimming took 6 bases from V and 0 from J, leaving 9 bases between them. The CDR3 spells CASRTGLSGANVLTF. CDR3 DNA: TGTGCCAGTAGAACAGGGCTCTCTGGGGCCAACGTCCTGACTTTC.

The J gene is TRBJ2-5, the V gene TRBV9, with 7 nucleotides matching TRBD2. The germline V gene encodes CDR1 SGDLS and CDR2 YYNGEE. The CDR3 totals 15 residues. V lost 2 bases to trimming and J lost 4 bases; unmatched junction nucleotides: 8. DNA for the CDR3: TGTGCCAGCAGCGTGAGCGGGACTCCGTCAGAGACCCAGTACTTC. It specifies CASSVSGTPSETQYF.

This clone has just one count. CDR3 DNA sequence: TGTGCCAGCAGCGCAAGGAGGGCCAGGAATGAGCAGTTCTTC. Translating it yields CASSARRARNEQFF. The rearrangement links TRBV11-2 to TRBJ2-1; TRBD2 is a possible D gene (6 bases). Germline values: CDR1 SGHAT, CDR2 FQNNGV. With 5 bases removed from V and 7 bases from J, the gap between germline ends came to 15 bases. There are 14 residues in the CDR3.

The chain uses TRBV7-7 and TRBJ2-2; TRBD1 might be the D (6 bases). CDR3 length: 14 amino acids. V lost 6 bases to trimming and J lost 1 base, with 9 bases between them. Germline values: CDR1 SSHAT, CDR2 FNYEAQ (reference sequence). CDR3 in DNA: TGTGCCAGCAGATCGACAGGGAACACCGGGGAGCTGTTTTTT. This sequence encodes CASRSTGNTGELFF.

The chain employs TRBV10-1 and TRBJ2-7; D is unresolved. CDR1 is WNHNN, CDR2 SYGVQD, per germline (reference sequence). This CDR3 region has 13 residues. The V gene lost 7 bases and the J gene lost 5 bases, with 15 bases spanning the gap. This CDR3 is CASTATVGHEQYF. The CDR3 nucleotides read TGCGCCAGCACCGCGACCGTCGGGCACGAGCAGTACTTC.

The V and J genes are TRBV5-4 and TRBJ2-2; the match to TRBD2 covers 11 bases. CDR3 size: 17 residues. The V gene's germline CDR1 is SGHNT and CDR2 YYREEE (reference sequence). The junction had 7 bases not matched to a gene; V was cut back by 3 bases and J by 3 bases. As DNA, the CDR3 is TGTGCCAGCAGCTCGGAACTAGCGGGAGCGGACACCGGGGAGCTGTTTTTT. It encodes CASSSELAGADTGELFF. Looking up the rest from reference TRBV5-4 and TRBJ2-2 gives the full variable domain: ETGVTQSPTHLIKTRGQQVTLRCSSQSGHNTVSWYQQALGQGPQFIFQYYREEENGRGNFPPRFSGLQFPNYSSELNVNALELDDSALYLCASSSELAGADTGELFFGEGSRLTVL.

The sample holds a few counts of this clone. V gene TRBV9 combines with J gene TRBJ1-3, with a tentative D call TRBD1 (5 bases). This CDR3 has 17 residues. Germline V gene data show CDR1 as SGDLS and CDR2 as YYNGEE. The V end lost 0 bases, the J end lost 1 base, and 14 bases lay between the germline ends. CDR3 coding DNA: TGTGCCAGCAGCGTAGGGGGAGGGGCCCTGTCTGGAAACACCATATATTTT. It encodes CASSVGGGALSGNTIYF.

The chain joins TRBV2 to TRBJ1-3, with no clear D. The CDR3 has 14 amino acids. Germline CDR1 and CDR2: SNHLY and FYNNEI. Trimming pared 4 bases from V and 0 bases from J, leaving 7 bases between. CDR3 loop: CASSASYSGNTIYF. Written as DNA, the CDR3 is TGTGCCAGCAGTGCGAGTTACTCTGGAAACACCATATATTTT.

This clone was counted only a few times. This chain connects TRBV2 to TRBJ2-7; the D gene is possibly TRBD1 (6 bases). The CDR3 runs to 15 residues. Germline assignment: CDR1 SNHLY and CDR2 FYNNEI. Trimming stripped 6 bases from V and 2 bases from J, with 17 bases between. CDR3 nucleotides: TGTGCCAGCAGGACGATCGGGACACCCACCTACGAGCAGTACTTC. It encodes CASRTIGTPTYEQYF.